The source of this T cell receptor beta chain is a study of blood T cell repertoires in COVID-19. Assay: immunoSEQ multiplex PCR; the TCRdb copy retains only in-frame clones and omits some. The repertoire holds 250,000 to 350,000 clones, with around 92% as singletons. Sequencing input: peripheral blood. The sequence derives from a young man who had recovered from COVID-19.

CDR3 amino acids: CSVLDPGGSSYEQYF. CDR3 nucleotides: TGCAGCGTCCTAGACCCAGGGGGAAGCTCCTACGAGCAGTACTTC. The chain has TRBV29-1 and TRBJ2-7, with TRBD1 identical over 7 bases. Germline V CDR1 and CDR2: SQVTM, ANQGSEA. This CDR3 spans 15 amino acids. With 6 bases clipped from V and 0 bases from J, the junction kept 11 bases outside the gene matches.